A selection of T cell receptor beta chains follows, all from one sample in a study of T cells after posttransplantation cyclophosphamide. Data came from immunoSEQ multiplex PCR; TCRdb stores just in-frame clones and leaves some out. Among roughly 70,000 clones listed, 93% were seen once. The material sequenced was PBMCs. The receptors stem from a woman under 40 in good health and a related stem cell transplant donor. The CDR3 runs from the conserved cysteine through the conserved F or W. D genes are given only for firm matches. Rows may omit the clone size; those that give it use once, few, many or a size class.

J: TRBJ1-5
size: NA
V: TRBV4-3
D: NA
CDR3: CASSQEMGYQPQHF
DNA: TGCGCCAGCAGCCAAGAAATGGGCTATCAGCCCCAGCATTTT

J: TRBJ2-3
size: NA
V: TRBV5-1
D: TRBD1
CDR3: CASSGWTGADTQYF
DNA: TGCGCCAGCAGCGGGTGGACAGGGGCAGATACGCAGTATTTT

J: TRBJ2-7
size: NA
V: TRBV4-2
D: TRBD2
CDR3: CASSLGGGLSYEQYF
DNA: TGTGCCAGCAGCCTCGGGGGGGGACTCTCCTACGAGCAGTACTTT

J: TRBJ1-4
size: NA
V: TRBV7-8
D: NA
CDR3: CASSLDRGGATNEKLFF
DNA: TGTGCCAGCAGCTTAGACAGAGGAGGGGCAACTAATGAAAAACTGTTTTTT

J: TRBJ2-1
size: few
V: TRBV19
D: TRBD2
CDR3: CASSPRGGDFEQFF
DNA: TGTGCCAGTAGTCCCCGGGGGGGAGATTTTGAGCAGTTCTTC

J: TRBJ1-6
size: once
V: TRBV2
D: NA
CDR3: CASSEWTSNSPLHF
DNA: TGTGCCAGCAGTGAATGGACAAGTAATTCACCCCTCCACTTT

J: TRBJ2-5
size: NA
V: TRBV5-1
D: TRBD1
CDR3: CASSFLTGEMETQYF
DNA: TGCGCCAGCAGCTTTTTGACAGGGGAAATGGAGACCCAGTACTTC

J: TRBJ1-1
size: many
V: TRBV27
D: NA
CDR3: CASRVRAGATEAFF
DNA: TGTGCCAGCAGGGTCAGGGCAGGGGCCACTGAAGCTTTCTTT

J: TRBJ1-4
size: once
V: TRBV2
D: NA
CDR3: CASSEATTLGKLFF
DNA: TGTGCCAGCAGTGAAGCTACTACTTTAGGGAAACTGTTTTTT

J: TRBJ2-3
size: NA
V: TRBV4-1
D: NA
CDR3: CASSPGDSVHLSDTQYF
DNA: TGCGCCAGCAGCCCAGGAGACAGCGTCCATCTGAGCGATACGCAGTATTTT

J: TRBJ1-5
size: NA
V: TRBV6-4
D: NA
CDR3: CASIRRSNQPQHF
DNA: TGTGCCAGCATTAGACGTAGCAATCAGCCCCAGCATTTT

J: TRBJ1-1
size: once
V: TRBV7-3
D: TRBD1
CDR3: CASSTAGGHTEAFF
DNA: TGTGCCAGCAGCACCGCAGGGGGTCACACTGAAGCTTTCTTT

J: TRBJ2-2
size: NA
V: TRBV4-3
D: NA
CDR3: CASSQERGPSTGELFF
DNA: TGCGCCAGCAGCCAAGAACGGGGGCCGAGCACCGGGGAGCTGTTTTTT

J: TRBJ2-3
size: NA
V: TRBV28
D: TRBD2
CDR3: CASSLPTSGTDTQYF
DNA: TGTGCCAGCAGTTTGCCGACTAGCGGTACAGATACGCAGTATTTT

J: TRBJ1-2
size: NA
V: TRBV6-8
D: NA
CDR3: CASLIPGSPGTNYGYTF
DNA: TGTGCCAGCCTAATCCCGGGATCCCCAGGTACTAACTATGGCTACACCTTC

J: TRBJ2-7
size: NA
V: TRBV28
D: NA
CDR3: CASRVGLRNSYEQYF
DNA: TGTGCCAGCAGGGTTGGGCTCCGTAACTCCTACGAGCAGTACTTC

J: TRBJ1-2
size: NA
V: TRBV6-5
D: TRBD1
CDR3: CASSFMGQGPAYTF
DNA: TGTGCCAGCAGTTTCATGGGACAGGGTCCAGCCTACACCTTC

J: TRBJ2-7
size: once
V: TRBV5-4
D: NA
CDR3: CASSLSGAPEQYF
DNA: TGTGCCAGCAGCTTGTCAGGGGCGCCCGAGCAGTACTTC

J: TRBJ1-2
size: NA
V: TRBV7-2
D: NA
CDR3: CASSLDLGNYGYTF
DNA: TGTGCCAGCAGCTTAGATTTAGGGAACTATGGCTACACCTTC

J: TRBJ2-7
size: NA
V: TRBV7-2
D: NA
CDR3: CASSQEGRAPYEQYF
DNA: TGTGCCAGCAGCCAGGAAGGCAGGGCCCCCTACGAGCAGTACTTC

J: TRBJ2-6
size: NA
V: TRBV28
D: TRBD1
CDR3: CASTETGGVTGANVLTF
DNA: TGTGCCAGCACTGAGACAGGGGGGGTAACTGGGGCCAACGTCCTGACTTTC

J: TRBJ1-1
size: NA
V: TRBV6-5
D: NA
CDR3: CASSRGRNTEAFF
DNA: TGTGCCAGCAGTCGAGGACGGAACACTGAAGCTTTCTTT

J: TRBJ2-7
size: NA
V: TRBV7-3
D: TRBD1
CDR3: CASSLLGGPGEQYF
DNA: TGTGCCAGCAGCTTACTAGGGGGCCCCGGCGAGCAGTACTTC

J: TRBJ1-3
size: NA
V: TRBV18
D: NA
CDR3: CASSPEGTSGNTIYF
DNA: TGTGCCAGCTCACCCGAGGGTACCTCTGGAAACACCATATATTTT

J: TRBJ2-7
size: NA
V: TRBV6-1
D: NA
CDR3: CASSEGDRSYEQYF
DNA: TGTGCCAGCAGTGAAGGTGATCGTTCCTACGAGCAGTACTTC

J: TRBJ1-1
size: NA
V: TRBV19
D: NA
CDR3: CASSNTWKGTEAFF
DNA: TGTGCCAGTAGTAATACGTGGAAAGGGACTGAAGCTTTCTTT

J: TRBJ1-2
size: NA
V: TRBV7-9
D: NA
CDR3: CASSRQIPYGYTF
DNA: TGTGCCAGCAGCCGACAGATACCCTATGGCTACACCTTC

J: TRBJ2-2
size: NA
V: TRBV4-2
D: TRBD2
CDR3: CASRPFGGSTGELFF
DNA: TGTGCCAGCAGGCCTTTCGGGGGGAGCACCGGGGAGCTGTTTTTT

J: TRBJ1-3
size: few
V: TRBV5-4
D: NA
CDR3: CASSLDFGSGNTIYF
DNA: TGTGCCAGCAGCTTGGATTTTGGCTCTGGAAACACCATATATTTT

J: TRBJ2-3
size: NA
V: TRBV5-1
D: NA
CDR3: CASSLDISQGRDTQYF
DNA: TGCGCCAGCAGCTTGGATATCTCGCAGGGAAGAGATACGCAGTATTTT

J: TRBJ2-7
size: once
V: TRBV7-9
D: NA
CDR3: CASRLTGGVEQYF
DNA: TGTGCCAGCAGATTAACAGGGGGGGTCGAGCAGTACTTC